This is a list of T cell receptor beta chains from one sample in a study of blood T cell repertoires in COVID-19. Only in-frame clones appear in the TCRdb table, and some are missing; sequencing was by immunoSEQ multiplex PCR. The sample consists of some 450,000 clones, approximately 88% of them appearing once. What was sequenced was peripheral blood. These receptors came from a woman aged 50 to 60 with COVID-19, enrolled during active disease. Both conserved end residues are part of each CDR3. Each record gives: V gene, J gene, D gene, clone size, CDR3 protein, CDR3 DNA. The D gene is left open where the match is weak. Clone size appears in some rows only: once, few, many, or a class for an expanded clone.

TRBV12-3/TRBV12-4	TRBJ1-1	.	once	CASSWAENTEAFF	TGTGCCAGCAGTTGGGCCGAGAACACTGAAGCTTTCTTT
TRBV2	TRBJ1-4	TRBD1	once	CASREDRGHEKLFF	TGTGCCAGCAGGGAGGACAGGGGTCATGAAAAACTGTTTTTT
TRBV18	TRBJ1-3	.	.	CASSPLSGSGNTIYF	TGTGCCAGCTCACCACTTAGTGGCTCTGGAAACACCATATATTTT
TRBV27	TRBJ2-7	.	.	CASSFGTGLYEQYF	TGTGCCAGCAGTTTTGGGACGGGACTTTACGAGCAGTACTTC
TRBV16	TRBJ1-1	TRBD1	.	CASSQYRGGQATEAFF	TGTGCCAGCAGCCAATATAGGGGGGGACAGGCGACTGAAGCTTTCTTT
TRBV7-2	TRBJ2-4	.	.	CASSLQGRGNIQYF	TGTGCCAGCAGCTTACAGGGCAGGGGAAACATTCAGTACTTC
TRBV6-6	TRBJ2-6	.	.	CASSDPGAGANVLTF	TGTGCCAGCAGTGATCCGGGGGCTGGGGCCAACGTCCTGACTTTC
TRBV5-1	TRBJ1-1	.	.	CASSFSGVGGTEAFF	TGCGCCAGCAGCTTTTCGGGAGTGGGGGGAACTGAAGCTTTCTTT
TRBV7-2	TRBJ1-2	.	.	CASSLRRGNYGYTF	TGTGCCAGCAGCTTACGGAGGGGAAACTATGGCTACACCTTC
TRBV21-1	TRBJ2-3	.	.	CASSKGEGHRTDTQYF	TGTGCCAGCAGCAAAGGGGAAGGACACCGCACAGATACGCAGTATTTT
TRBV19	TRBJ1-3	.	.	CASGEGNSGNTIYF	TGTGCCAGCGGGGAAGGGAACTCTGGAAACACCATATATTTT
TRBV11-2	TRBJ2-2	.	.	CASSLHPGGNTGELFF	TGTGCCAGCAGCTTACACCCCGGGGGGAACACCGGGGAGCTGTTTTTT
TRBV24-1	TRBJ2-2	.	.	CATSESGGTGELFF	TGTGCCACCAGTGAGTCCGGGGGCACCGGGGAGCTGTTTTTT
TRBV27	TRBJ2-3	TRBD1	.	CASSLSHRGRNTQYF	TGTGCCAGCAGTTTATCCCACAGGGGGAGAAATACGCAGTATTTT
TRBV6-5	TRBJ1-4	.	.	CASNSQGPNEKLFF	TGTGCCAGCAACTCACAGGGCCCTAATGAAAAACTGTTTTTT
TRBV5-5	TRBJ1-4	.	.	CASSLDALSTNEKLFF	TGTGCCAGCAGCTTGGATGCGCTTTCAACTAATGAAAAACTGTTTTTT
TRBV28	TRBJ1-5	.	.	CASSSTVSNQPQHF	TGTGCCAGCAGTTCGACAGTTAGCAATCAGCCCCAGCATTTT
TRBV11-3	TRBJ1-1	.	.	CASSLDGPNTEAFF	TGTGCCAGCAGCTTAGATGGCCCTAACACTGAAGCTTTCTTT
TRBV2	TRBJ1-5	.	.	CASSEALGVASNQPQHF	TGTGCCAGCAGTGAAGCTTTAGGGGTGGCGAGCAATCAGCCCCAGCATTTT
TRBV7-9	TRBJ2-3	TRBD2	.	CASSFLRTSGDTDTQYF	TGTGCCAGCAGCTTCCTACGGACTAGCGGGGACACAGATACGCAGTATTTT
TRBV30	TRBJ2-5	.	few	CAWIEPETQYF	TGTGCCTGGATTGAGCCTGAGACCCAGTACTTC
TRBV2	TRBJ2-5	.	.	CASSEDGLPQETQYF	TGTGCCAGCAGTGAAGATGGACTCCCCCAAGAGACCCAGTACTTC
TRBV9	TRBJ2-3	.	.	CASSVEGGIPDTQYF	TGTGCCAGCAGCGTAGAGGGGGGGATTCCAGATACGCAGTATTTT
TRBV5-6	TRBJ2-1	TRBD2	few	CASSGRGGEEFF	TGTGCCAGCAGCGGCCGGGGGGGAGAGGAGTTCTTC
TRBV7-2	TRBJ1-2	.	.	CASSRDRRSNYGYTF	TGTGCCAGCAGTCGCGACAGGAGATCTAACTATGGCTACACCTTC
TRBV5-8	TRBJ1-4	TRBD1	.	CASSLGTGGNEKLFF	TGTGCCAGCAGCCTGGGGACAGGGGGGAATGAAAAACTGTTTTTT
TRBV3-1/TRBV3-2	TRBJ2-1	TRBD2	.	CASSQGAGGRNEEFF	TGTGCCAGCAGCCAAGGGGCGGGGGGAAGAAATGAAGAGTTCTTC
TRBV27	TRBJ1-3	.	once	CASSPSFLSGNTIYF	TGTGCCAGCAGTCCAAGCTTCCTCTCTGGAAACACCATATATTTT
TRBV6-5	TRBJ1-2	TRBD1	.	CASSTDRVNGYTF	TGTGCCAGCAGTACCGACAGGGTAAATGGCTACACCTTC
TRBV9	TRBJ2-7	TRBD1	.	CASSVTGGPSYEQYF	TGTGCCAGCAGCGTCACAGGGGGCCCCTCCTACGAGCAGTACTTC
TRBV2	TRBJ1-2	.	many	CASSAPGTLYGYTF	TGTGCCAGCAGTGCCCCCGGGACACTCTATGGCTACACCTTC
TRBV7-9	TRBJ2-7	TRBD2	.	CASSPKAGGTYEQYF	TGTGCCAGCAGCCCTAAAGCGGGGGGCACCTACGAGCAGTACTTC
TRBV30	TRBJ1-6	.	.	CAWRKGPLAPNSPLHF	TGTGCCTGGAGAAAGGGGCCGCTTGCCCCGAATTCACCCCTCCACTTT
TRBV2	TRBJ2-1	TRBD1	.	CASRTGQSGNEQFF	TGTGCCAGCAGAACGGGACAGTCTGGCAATGAGCAGTTCTTC
TRBV5-1	TRBJ1-4	TRBD1	.	CASSPGTGKEKLFF	TGCGCCAGCAGCCCCGGGACAGGGAAAGAAAAACTGTTTTTT
TRBV9	TRBJ1-6	.	.	CASSPELESPLHF	TGTGCCAGCAGCCCCGAACTAGAGTCACCCCTCCACTTT
TRBV7-2	TRBJ2-4	.	.	CASSLAGRGAKNIQYF	TGTGCCAGCAGCTTAGCTGGGCGGGGAGCCAAAAACATTCAGTACTTC
TRBV5-6	TRBJ2-7	.	.	CASSSRGSSYEQYF	TGTGCCAGCAGCTCCCGAGGGAGCTCCTACGAGCAGTACTTC
TRBV18	TRBJ2-7	TRBD1	.	CASSPRGLSYEQYF	TGTGCCAGCTCACCCAGGGGGCTGTCCTACGAGCAGTACTTC
TRBV7-8	TRBJ2-2	.	.	CASSLPRGVNTGELFF	TGTGCCAGCAGCCTACCCAGGGGTGTGAACACCGGGGAGCTGTTTTTT
TRBV5-1	TRBJ2-1	TRBD2	.	CASLDTSGGNEQFF	TGCGCCAGCCTAGATACTAGCGGGGGGAATGAGCAGTTCTTC
TRBV5-1	TRBJ1-1	.	.	CASSPGLNTEAFF	TGCGCCAGCAGCCCAGGGCTGAACACTGAAGCTTTCTTT
TRBV6-1	TRBJ1-2	.	.	CASSEALGGRVDGYTF	TGTGCCAGCAGTGAAGCGCTGGGGGGGCGGGTGGATGGCTACACCTTC
TRBV30	TRBJ1-5	.	.	CAWSVEFNQPQHF	TGTGCCTGGAGTGTGGAGTTCAATCAGCCCCAGCATTTT
TRBV5-5	TRBJ2-1	TRBD1	.	CASSREPGQGANEQFF	TGTGCCAGCAGCCGTGAGCCGGGACAGGGGGCTAATGAGCAGTTCTTC
TRBV3-1/TRBV3-2	TRBJ1-2	.	.	CASSQDLTGPAYGYTF	TGTGCCAGCAGCCAAGATCTGACAGGCCCGGCCTATGGCTACACCTTC
TRBV19	TRBJ1-2	TRBD1	.	CASSKVRDSFYGYTF	TGTGCCAGTAGCAAAGTACGGGACAGCTTTTATGGCTACACCTTC
TRBV5-1	TRBJ1-3	TRBD1	.	CASSHGTGVVGNTIYF	TGCGCCAGCAGCCACGGGACAGGGGTAGTTGGAAACACCATATATTTT